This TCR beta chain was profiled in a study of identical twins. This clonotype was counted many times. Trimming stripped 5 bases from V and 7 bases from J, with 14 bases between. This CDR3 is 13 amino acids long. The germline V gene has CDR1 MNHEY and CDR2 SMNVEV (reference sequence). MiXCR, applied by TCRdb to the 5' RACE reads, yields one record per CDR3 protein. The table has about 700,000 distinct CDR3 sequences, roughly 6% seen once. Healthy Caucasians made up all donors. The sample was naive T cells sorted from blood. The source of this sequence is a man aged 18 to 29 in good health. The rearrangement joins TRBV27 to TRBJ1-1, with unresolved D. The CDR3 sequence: CASSPQAQFEAFF. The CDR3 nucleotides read TGTGCCAGCAGTCCCCAAGCTCAGTTTGAAGCTTTCTTT.